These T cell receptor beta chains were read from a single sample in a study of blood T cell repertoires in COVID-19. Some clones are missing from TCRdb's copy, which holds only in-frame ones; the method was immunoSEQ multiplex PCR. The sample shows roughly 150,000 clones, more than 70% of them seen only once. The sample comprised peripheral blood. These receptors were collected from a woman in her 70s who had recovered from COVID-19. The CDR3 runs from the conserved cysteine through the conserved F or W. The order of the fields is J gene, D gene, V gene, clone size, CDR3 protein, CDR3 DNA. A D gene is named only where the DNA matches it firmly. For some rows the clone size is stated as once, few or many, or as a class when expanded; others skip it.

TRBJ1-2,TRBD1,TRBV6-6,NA,CASSHSTGAVNGYTF,TGTGCCAGCAGCCACTCGACAGGGGCTGTGAATGGCTACACCTTC
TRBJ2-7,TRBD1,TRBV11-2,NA,CASSRRDRGPWEQYF,TGTGCCAGCAGCCGCCGGGACAGGGGACCTTGGGAGCAGTACTTC
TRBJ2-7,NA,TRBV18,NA,CASSPPNRLDYEQYF,TGTGCCAGCTCACCACCGAACAGGCTGGACTACGAGCAGTACTTC
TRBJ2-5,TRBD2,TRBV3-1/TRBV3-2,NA,CASSLLAGAGETQYF,TGTGCCAGCAGCCTGCTAGCGGGGGCTGGGGAGACCCAGTACTTC
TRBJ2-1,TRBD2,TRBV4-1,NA,CASSQTGLAGEGEQFF,TGCGCCAGCAGCCAAACGGGACTAGCGGGAGAGGGGGAGCAGTTCTTC
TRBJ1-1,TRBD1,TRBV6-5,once,CASRPTGGGTEAFF,TGTGCCAGCAGACCCACAGGGGGGGGCACTGAAGCTTTCTTT
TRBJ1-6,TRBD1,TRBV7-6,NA,CASSLEGTGAGGNSPLHF,TGTGCCAGCAGCTTAGAGGGTACAGGGGCAGGGGGTAATTCACCCCTCCACTTT
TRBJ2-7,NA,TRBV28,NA,CASSSVAEVLSYEQYF,TGTGCCAGCAGTTCGGTAGCGGAGGTTCTCTCCTACGAGCAGTACTTC
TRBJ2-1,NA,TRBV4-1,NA,CASSPRWSGEQFF,TGCGCCAGCAGCCCCCGTTGGTCGGGTGAGCAGTTCTTC
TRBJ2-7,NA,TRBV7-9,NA,CASGVEGHSYEQYF,TGTGCCAGCGGGGTGGAGGGCCACTCCTACGAGCAGTACTTC
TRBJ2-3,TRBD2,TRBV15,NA,CATSRPALAGDTDTQYF,TGTGCCACCAGCAGACCCGCTCTAGCGGGGGACACAGATACGCAGTATTTT
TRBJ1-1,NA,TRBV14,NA,CASSPGVGPGAFF,TGTGCCAGCAGCCCTGGGGTAGGCCCGGGGGCTTTCTTT
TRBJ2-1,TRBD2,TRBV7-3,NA,CASSLTGGRALNEQFF,TGTGCCAGCAGCTTAACGGGCGGGAGGGCCCTCAATGAGCAGTTCTTC
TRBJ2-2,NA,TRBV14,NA,CASSRPRGQGGTGELFF,TGTGCCAGCAGCCGACCCCGTGGGCAGGGGGGCACCGGGGAGCTGTTTTTT
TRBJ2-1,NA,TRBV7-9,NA,CASKAPRRGTPYNEQFF,TGTGCCAGCAAAGCTCCCCGACGGGGGACGCCCTACAATGAGCAGTTCTTC
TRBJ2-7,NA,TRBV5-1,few,CASGGVWGTSYEQYF,TGCGCCAGCGGTGGCGTCTGGGGCACCTCCTACGAGCAGTACTTC
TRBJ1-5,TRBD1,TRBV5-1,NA,CASSWKGQRKRQPQHF,TGCGCCAGCAGCTGGAAGGGACAGAGAAAACGTCAGCCCCAGCATTTT
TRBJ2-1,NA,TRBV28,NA,CASRGLSEQFF,TGTGCCAGCAGGGGCTTAAGTGAGCAGTTCTTC
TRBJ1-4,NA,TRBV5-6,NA,CASSLVGQQEKLFF,TGTGCCAGCAGCTTGGTAGGACAGCAAGAAAAACTGTTTTTT
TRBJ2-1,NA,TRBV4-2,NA,CASSQAPRAYNEQFF,TGTGCCAGCAGCCAGGCCCCCCGGGCCTACAATGAGCAGTTCTTC
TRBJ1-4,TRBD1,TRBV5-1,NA,CASSPDRGRTTNEKLFF,TGCGCCAGCAGCCCGGACAGGGGGCGGACAACTAATGAAAAACTGTTTTTT
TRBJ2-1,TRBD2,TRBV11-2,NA,CASSFRGGYNEQFF,TGTGCCAGCAGCTTCCGGGGGGGCTACAATGAGCAGTTCTTC
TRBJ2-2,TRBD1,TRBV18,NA,CASPTGEGGELFF,TGTGCCAGCCCGACAGGGGAAGGCGGGGAGCTGTTTTTT
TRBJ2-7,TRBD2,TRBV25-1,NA,CASTRTSGRVEQYF,TGTGCCAGCACTCGGACTAGCGGGAGGGTCGAGCAGTACTTC
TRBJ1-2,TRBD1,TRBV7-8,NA,CASSLRDRSYGYTF,TGTGCCAGCAGCTTAAGGGACAGGTCGTATGGCTACACCTTC
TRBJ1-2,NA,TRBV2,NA,CATRTDRTAGYTF,TGTGCCACGCGCACAGACAGGACGGCCGGCTACACCTTC
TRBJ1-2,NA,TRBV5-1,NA,CASSLASNYGYTF,TGCGCCAGCAGCTTGGCCTCCAACTATGGCTACACCTTC
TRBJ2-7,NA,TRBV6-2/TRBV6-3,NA,CASSGPKQGGYHEQYF,TGTGCCAGCAGCGGGCCCAAACAGGGAGGGTACCACGAGCAGTACTTC
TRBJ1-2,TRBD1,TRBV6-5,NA,CASSTRQGAGYTF,TGTGCCAGCAGTACCCGACAGGGGGCTGGCTACACCTTC
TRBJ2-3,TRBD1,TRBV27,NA,CASSPWDRGSGDTQYF,TGTGCCAGCAGTCCGTGGGACAGGGGATCCGGTGATACGCAGTATTTT
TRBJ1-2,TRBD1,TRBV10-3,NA,CAISEVRGPYGYTF,TGTGCCATCAGTGAGGTCAGGGGGCCCTATGGCTACACCTTC
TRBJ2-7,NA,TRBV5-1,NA,CASSSTGHSTYEQYF,TGCGCCAGCAGCTCTACGGGACATTCCACCTACGAGCAGTACTTC
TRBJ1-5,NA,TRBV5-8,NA,CASDAGFQPQHF,TGTGCCAGCGATGCGGGGTTTCAGCCCCAGCATTTT
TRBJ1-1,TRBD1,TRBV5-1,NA,CASTRDSNTEAFF,TGCGCCAGCACACGGGACAGTAACACTGAAGCTTTCTTT
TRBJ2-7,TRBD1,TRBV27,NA,CASTQTGYHYEQYF,TGTGCCAGCACCCAGACAGGGTACCACTACGAGCAGTACTTC
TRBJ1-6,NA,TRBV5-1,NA,CASSFAGPGSPLHF,TGCGCCAGCAGCTTTGCAGGGCCTGGTTCACCCCTCCACTTT